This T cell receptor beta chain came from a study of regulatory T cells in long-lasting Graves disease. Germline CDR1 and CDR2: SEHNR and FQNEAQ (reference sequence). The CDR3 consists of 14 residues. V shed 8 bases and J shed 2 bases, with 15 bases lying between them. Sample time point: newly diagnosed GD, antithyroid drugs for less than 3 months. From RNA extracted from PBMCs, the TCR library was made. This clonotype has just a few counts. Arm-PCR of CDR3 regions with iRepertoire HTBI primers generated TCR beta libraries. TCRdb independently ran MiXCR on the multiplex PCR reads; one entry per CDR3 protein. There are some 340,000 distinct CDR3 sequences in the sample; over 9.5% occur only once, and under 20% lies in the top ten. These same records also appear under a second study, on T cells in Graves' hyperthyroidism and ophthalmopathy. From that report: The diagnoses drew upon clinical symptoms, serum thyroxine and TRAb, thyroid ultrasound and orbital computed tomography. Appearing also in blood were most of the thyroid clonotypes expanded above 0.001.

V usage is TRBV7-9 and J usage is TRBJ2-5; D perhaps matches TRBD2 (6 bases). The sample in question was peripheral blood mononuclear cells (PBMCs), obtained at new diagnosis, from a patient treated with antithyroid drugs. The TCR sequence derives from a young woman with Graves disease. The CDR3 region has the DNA TGTGCCAGCGCCGAAATCGGGGGACAAGAGACCCAGTACTTC. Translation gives CASAEIGGQETQYF.